Described below is a single TCR beta chain sequence and its context. Its antigen is not identified. V lost 4 bases and J lost 4, with 15 bases in between. CDR3 length equals 15 residues. CDR1 is SGHTS, CDR2 YDEGEE, per germline. The record originates from a study of T cell responses to AZD1222 COVID-19 vaccine. Overall study: Recipients boosted at about 4 weeks or about 12 weeks are pooled.

Profiling relied on immunoSEQ multiplex PCR, and the TCRdb table lists in-frame clones only, not all of them. The sample lists 95,000 to 150,000 clones; about 90% were seen once. General study points: As reported, nearly half of all spike-specific TCRs target variant regions that are unmutated. Baseline seropositivity occurred in only a handful of AZD1222 recipients.

The TCR originated in an adult in good health. The chain carries TRBV5-8 and TRBJ1-5; possible D gene TRBD1, 5 bases. Sequencing used peripheral blood, obtained on day 0 of AZD1222 vaccination. CDR3 coding DNA: TGTGCCAGCAGCCCCTGGAGGGGAGGGAATCAGCCCCAGCATTTT. Translation: CASSPWRGGNQPQHF.